This T cell receptor beta chain comes out of a study of vaccination and CD4 T cells after COVID-19. Study overall: Overlapping spike peptides of SARS-CoV-2, HCoV-NL63, HCoV-OC43 and HCoV-229E stimulated the cells.

Points on this clonotype: Its antigen is undetermined.

The CDR3 has 15 amino acids. Trimming took 6 bases from V and 0 from J; bases not matched to a gene: 8. Sequencing of DNA taken from cultured CD4+ T cells relied on the Oncomine TCR Beta short-read assay. TCRdb reanalysed the PCR reads using MiXCR and keeps one entry per CDR3 protein. The sample contains some 15,000 distinct CDR3 sequences, around 60% of which appear only once. The treatment denotes: roughly 11-day PBMC culture with coronavirus spike peptide pools or control peptides (ViraFEST assay). The sequence derives from a human donor who had recovered from COVID-19. The sample was CD4+ T cells from blood, cultured in vitro. This rearrangement joins TRBV12-3 or TRBV12-4 to TRBJ2-7; 7 bases match TRBD2. CDR3 bases: TGTGCCAGCAGGCAAGCCGGGACTAACTCCTACGAGCAGTACTTC. This codes for CASRQAGTNSYEQYF.